This T cell receptor (beta chain) came from a study of CD8 T cells in Susac syndrome. CD8+ and CD4+ blood T cells underwent TCR beta sequencing. RNA amounts of 0.5 to 1 ug underwent reverse transcription with random hexamers. Each CDR3 protein is one row after TCRdb ran MiXCR on the immunoSEQ multiplex PCR reads. The sample lists some 220,000 distinct CDR3 sequences, approximately 95% occurring once. This CDR3 is built from 14 residues. Germline trimming cut 3 bases from V and 6 bases from J; bases unmatched to any gene: 7. Germline CDR1 and CDR2: MNHNS and SASEGT. This clonotype was seen just once. The chain recombines TRBV6-1 with TRBJ2-7; 8 nucleotides align to TRBD1. This clonotype originated in a human donor with multiple sclerosis. Material: CD4+ T cells from PBMCs. The CDR3 DNA sequence: TGTGCCAGCAGTGAGCGGACAGGGTTTTCCGAGCAGTACTTC. This gives the protein CASSERTGFSEQYF.